The 5 T cell receptor beta chains presented below share a single source sample, sequenced in a study of blood T cell repertoires in COVID-19. Measured with immunoSEQ multiplex PCR; TCRdb has only the in-frame clones, and not every one. The data contain roughly 360,000 clones, approximately 88% of them singletons. The sequenced material came from PBMCs or T cells enriched from blood (not recorded which). These receptors were collected from a woman in her 30s with acute COVID-19.

This clone was counted only a few times. V is TRBV10-2 and J is TRBJ2-7; D may be TRBD1 (5 bases). The germline V and J ends were trimmed by 6 bases and 2 bases, with 11 bases remaining between them. This CDR3 has 13 amino acids. Looked up from germline, CDR1 is WSHSY and CDR2 is SAAADI. The CDR3 spells CASRDTDTYEQYF. CDR3 nucleotide sequence: TGCGCCAGCAGGGACACGGATACCTACGAGCAGTACTTC.

J is TRBJ1-3 and V is TRBV9, with 10 bases fitting TRBD1. CDR1 is SGDLS and CDR2 is YYNGEE in the germline V gene. The CDR3 is 15 amino acids. The V segment lost 2 bases and the J segment 3 bases; nucleotides outside the gene matches: 2. The CDR3 nucleotides read TGTGCCAGCAGCGTGGGACAGGGGCGTGGAAACACCATATATTTT. It is translated as CASSVGQGRGNTIYF.

The V call is TRBV24-1, the J call TRBJ2-3; D is unresolved. The CDR3 loop spans 15 amino acids. Trimming shortened V by 3 bases and J by 2 bases, and 11 bases separated the two germline ends. In germline, CDR1 is KGHDR, CDR2 SFDVKD. The CDR3 region is CATSDRGSNTDTQYF. DNA for the CDR3: TGTGCCACCAGTGATCGCGGCTCGAACACAGATACGCAGTATTTT.

The gene calls are TRBV30 and TRBJ1-5, with D perhaps TRBD1 (5 bases). Germline V CDR1 and CDR2: GTSNPN, SVGIG (reference sequence). The germline V and J ends were trimmed by 1 base and 3 bases, with 7 bases remaining between them. There are 13 residues in the CDR3. The CDR3 DNA follows: TGTGCCTGGAGTGCAGGGTTCAATCAGCCCCAGCATTTT. The encoded protein is CAWSAGFNQPQHF.

This chain joins TRBV6-5 and TRBJ2-2; no definite D call. From germline, CDR1 is MNHEY and CDR2 SVGAGI. The CDR3 runs to 13 residues. Deletions cut 2 bases from V and 6 bases from J, with 7 bases between. The CDR3 here is CASSYLAAGELFF. In DNA form, the CDR3 reads TGTGCCAGCAGTTACCTCGCGGCCGGGGAGCTGTTTTTT.